These 5 T cell receptor beta chains share one sample of origin, sequenced in a study of blood T cell repertoires in COVID-19. Sequenced by immunoSEQ multiplex PCR; TCRdb stores in-frame clones only, minus some. The table has tens of thousands of clones, 83% seen once. Sequencing was carried out using peripheral blood. The receptors originated from a man aged 45 to 65 with active COVID-19.

A single count supports this clone. This rearrangement joins TRBV5-1 to TRBJ2-7; 7 bases are a match to TRBD1. Germline CDR1 reads SGHRS; CDR2 reads YFSETQ. This CDR3 region has 15 residues. Trimming cost V 4 bases and J 2 bases; bases outside gene matches: 9. The CDR3 loop is CASSPRVGQPYEQYF. The DNA of the CDR3 is TGCGCCAGCAGCCCCCGTGTGGGACAGCCCTACGAGCAGTACTTC.

The V and J genes are TRBV11-3 and TRBJ2-1; 9 bases match TRBD2. The ends lost 1 base at V and 9 bases at J; junction bases unmatched: 4. Germline CDR1 and CDR2: SGHNT and YENEEA. This CDR3 spans 14 amino acids. The DNA of the CDR3 is TGTGCCAGCAGCTTAGTAGCGGGAGTAACTGAGCAGTTCTTC. Protein sequence: CASSLVAGVTEQFF.

The chain is built from TRBV2 and TRBJ2-3; 11 nucleotides align to TRBD2. Per germline, CDR1 SNHLY and CDR2 FYNNEI. V lost 8 bases to trimming and J lost 2 bases; unmatched junction nucleotides: 18. CDR3 length equals 19 residues. The CDR3 DNA reads TGTGCCAGCCAACATCGACCAGGAACTAGCGGGAGTACCACAGATACGCAGTATTTT. Encoded protein: CASQHRPGTSGSTTDTQYF.

A single count supports this clone. The chain recombines TRBV7-3 with TRBJ2-2; perhaps TRBD1 as D (6 bases). The CDR3 runs 16 residues. V dropped 5 bases and J dropped 7 bases, with 20 bases sitting between them. Germline V gene data show CDR1 as SGHTA and CDR2 as FQGTGA. The CDR3 region has the DNA TGTGCCAGCAGCCATCTAGGGGGTCCCAATTACGGGGAGCTGTTTTTT. It encodes CASSHLGGPNYGELFF.

The rearrangement joins TRBV5-4 to TRBJ2-7, with D possibly matching TRBD1 (6 bases). The CDR3 contains 14 residues. V was cut by 4 bases and J by 0 bases, with 11 bases left in between. CDR1 SGHNT and CDR2 YYREEE come from the germline V gene (reference sequence). CDR3 sequence: CASSKDRYSYEQYF. CDR3 nucleotide sequence: TGTGCCAGCAGCAAAGACAGGTACTCCTACGAGCAGTACTTC.